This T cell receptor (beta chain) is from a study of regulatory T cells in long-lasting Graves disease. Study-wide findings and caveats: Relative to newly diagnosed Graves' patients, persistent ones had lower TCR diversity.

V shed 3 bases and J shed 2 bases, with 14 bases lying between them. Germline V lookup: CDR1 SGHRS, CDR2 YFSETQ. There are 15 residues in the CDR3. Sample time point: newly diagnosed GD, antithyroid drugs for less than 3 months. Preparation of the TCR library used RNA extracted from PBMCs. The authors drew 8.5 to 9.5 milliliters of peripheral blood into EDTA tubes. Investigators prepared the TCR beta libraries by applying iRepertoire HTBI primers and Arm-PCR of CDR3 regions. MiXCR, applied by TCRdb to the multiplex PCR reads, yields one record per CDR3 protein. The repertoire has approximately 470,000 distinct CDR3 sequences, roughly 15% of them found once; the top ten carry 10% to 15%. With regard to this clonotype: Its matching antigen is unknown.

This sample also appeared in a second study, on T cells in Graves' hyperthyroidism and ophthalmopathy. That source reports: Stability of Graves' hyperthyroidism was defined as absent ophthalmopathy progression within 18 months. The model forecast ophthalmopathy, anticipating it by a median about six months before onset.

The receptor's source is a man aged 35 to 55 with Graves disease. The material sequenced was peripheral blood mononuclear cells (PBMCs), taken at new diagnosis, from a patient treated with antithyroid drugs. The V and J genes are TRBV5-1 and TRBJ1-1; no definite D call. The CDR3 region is CASSWRAGTNTEAFF. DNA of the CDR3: TGCGCCAGCAGCTGGAGGGCAGGTACAAACACTGAAGCTTTCTTT.